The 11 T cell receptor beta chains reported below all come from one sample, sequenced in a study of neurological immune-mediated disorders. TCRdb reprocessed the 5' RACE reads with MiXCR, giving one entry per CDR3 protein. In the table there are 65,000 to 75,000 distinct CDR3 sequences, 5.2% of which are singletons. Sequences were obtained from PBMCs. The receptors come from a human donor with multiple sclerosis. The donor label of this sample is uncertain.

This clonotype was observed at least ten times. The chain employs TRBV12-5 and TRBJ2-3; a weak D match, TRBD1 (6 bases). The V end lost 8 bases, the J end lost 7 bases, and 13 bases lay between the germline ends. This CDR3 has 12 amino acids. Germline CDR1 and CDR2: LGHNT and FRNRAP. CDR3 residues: CASSPRGNTQYF. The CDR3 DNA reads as TGTGCTAGTAGTCCCAGGGGAAATACGCAGTATTTT.

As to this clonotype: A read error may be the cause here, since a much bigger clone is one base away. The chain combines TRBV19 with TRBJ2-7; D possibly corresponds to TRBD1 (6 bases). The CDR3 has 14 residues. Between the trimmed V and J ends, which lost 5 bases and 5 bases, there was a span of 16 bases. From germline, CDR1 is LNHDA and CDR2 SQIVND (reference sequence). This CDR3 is CASSLSGTTHEQYF. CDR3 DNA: TGTGCCAGTAGTCTTTCCGGGACAACCCACGAGCAGTACTTC.

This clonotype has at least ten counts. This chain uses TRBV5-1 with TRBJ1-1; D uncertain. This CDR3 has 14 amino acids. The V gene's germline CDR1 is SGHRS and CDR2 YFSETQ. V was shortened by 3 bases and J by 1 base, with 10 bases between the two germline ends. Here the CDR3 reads CASSSVRGNTEAFF. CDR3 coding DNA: TGCGCCAGCAGCTCCGTGAGAGGGAACACTGAAGCTTTCTTT.

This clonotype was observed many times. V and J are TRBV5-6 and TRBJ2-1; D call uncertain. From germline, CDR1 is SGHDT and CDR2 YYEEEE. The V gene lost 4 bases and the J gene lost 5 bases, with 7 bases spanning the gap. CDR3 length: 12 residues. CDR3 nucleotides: TGTGCCAGCAGCCCCGTCGACAATGAGCAGTTCTTC. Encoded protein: CASSPVDNEQFF. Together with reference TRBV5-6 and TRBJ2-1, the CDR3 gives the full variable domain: DAGVTQSPTHLIKTRGQQVTLRCSPKSGHDTVSWYQQALGQGPQFIFQYYEEEERQRGNFPDRFSGHQFPNYSSELNVNALLLGDSALYLCASSPVDNEQFFGPGTRLTVL.

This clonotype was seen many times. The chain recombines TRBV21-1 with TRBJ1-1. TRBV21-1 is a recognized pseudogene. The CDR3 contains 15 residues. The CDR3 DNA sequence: TGTGCCAGCGTTCGCGGCGGCGGCCGAGGGACTGAAGCTTTCTTT. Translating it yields CASVRGGGRGTEAFF.

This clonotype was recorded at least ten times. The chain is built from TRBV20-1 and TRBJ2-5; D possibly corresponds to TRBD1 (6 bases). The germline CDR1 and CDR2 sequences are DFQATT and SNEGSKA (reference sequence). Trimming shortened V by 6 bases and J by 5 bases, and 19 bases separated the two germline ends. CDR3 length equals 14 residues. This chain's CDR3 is CSALSGTHWETQYF. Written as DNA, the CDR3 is TGCAGTGCCTTATCCGGGACACACTGGGAGACCCAGTACTTC.

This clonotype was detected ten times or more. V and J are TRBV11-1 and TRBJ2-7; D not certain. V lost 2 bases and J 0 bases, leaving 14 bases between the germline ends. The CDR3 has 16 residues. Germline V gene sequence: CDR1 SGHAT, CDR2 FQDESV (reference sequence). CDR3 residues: CASSLSGLTASYEQYF. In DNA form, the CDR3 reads TGTGCCAGCAGCTTATCCGGGCTCACGGCCTCCTACGAGCAGTACTTC.

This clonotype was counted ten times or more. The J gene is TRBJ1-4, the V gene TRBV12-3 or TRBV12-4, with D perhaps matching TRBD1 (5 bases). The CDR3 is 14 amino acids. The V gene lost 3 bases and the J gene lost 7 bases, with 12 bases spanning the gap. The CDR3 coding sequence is TGTGCCAGCAGTTTCGGGGGGAGAAGTGAAAAACTGTTTTTT. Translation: CASSFGGRSEKLFF.

The CDR3 protein is CASSLDGRRLSEQFF. The CDR3, as DNA: TGCGCCAGCAGCTTGGACGGACGGCGTCTAAGTGAGCAGTTCTTC. The genes are TRBV5-1 and TRBJ2-1; D gene unclear. The V gene's germline CDR1 is SGHRS and CDR2 YFSETQ. This CDR3 comprises 15 residues. The V gene lost 0 bases and the J gene lost 9 bases, with 16 bases spanning the gap.

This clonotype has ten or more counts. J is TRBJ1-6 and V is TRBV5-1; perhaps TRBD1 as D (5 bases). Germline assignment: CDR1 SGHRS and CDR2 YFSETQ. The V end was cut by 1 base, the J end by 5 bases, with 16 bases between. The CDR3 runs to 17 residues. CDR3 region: CASSLLAGPDHNSPLHF. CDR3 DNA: TGCGCCAGCAGCTTGCTGGCAGGGCCTGATCATAATTCACCCCTCCACTTT.

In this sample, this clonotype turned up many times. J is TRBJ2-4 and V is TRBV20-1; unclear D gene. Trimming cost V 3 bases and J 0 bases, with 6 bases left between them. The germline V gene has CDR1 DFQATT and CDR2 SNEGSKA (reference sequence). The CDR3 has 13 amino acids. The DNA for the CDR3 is TGCAGTGCTAGGCCCCCAGCCAAAAACATTCAGTACTTC. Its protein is CSARPPAKNIQYF.